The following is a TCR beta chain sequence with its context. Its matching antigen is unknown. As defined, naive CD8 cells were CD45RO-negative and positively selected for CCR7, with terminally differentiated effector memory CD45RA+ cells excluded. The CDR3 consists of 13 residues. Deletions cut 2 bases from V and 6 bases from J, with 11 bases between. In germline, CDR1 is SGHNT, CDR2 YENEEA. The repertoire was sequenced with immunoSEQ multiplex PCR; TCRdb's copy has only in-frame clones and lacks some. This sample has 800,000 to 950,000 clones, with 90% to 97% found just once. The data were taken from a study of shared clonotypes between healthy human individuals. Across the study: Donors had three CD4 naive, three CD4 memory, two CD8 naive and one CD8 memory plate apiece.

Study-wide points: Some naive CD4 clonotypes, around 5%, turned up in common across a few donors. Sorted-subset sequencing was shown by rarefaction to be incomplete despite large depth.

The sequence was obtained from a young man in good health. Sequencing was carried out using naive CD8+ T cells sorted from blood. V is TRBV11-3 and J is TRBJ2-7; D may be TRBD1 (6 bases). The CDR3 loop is CASSLTPGAEQYF. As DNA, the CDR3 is TGTGCCAGCAGCTTAACGCCAGGGGCCGAGCAGTACTTC. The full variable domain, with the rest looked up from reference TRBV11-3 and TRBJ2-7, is EAGVVQSPRYKIIEKKQPVAFWCNPISGHNTLYWYLQNLGQGPELLIRYENEEAVDDSQLPKDRFSAERLKGVDSTLKIQPAELGDSAVYLCASSLTPGAEQYFGPGTRLTVT.